This TCR beta chain was captured by sequencing in a study of blood T cell repertoires in COVID-19. TCRdb's table, derived via immunoSEQ multiplex PCR, lists solely in-frame clones and lacks some. Of 20,000 to 30,000 clones listed, around 89% were seen once; the top ten hold over 9%. This CDR3 region has 19 residues. Trimming cost V 6 bases and J 5 bases; bases outside gene matches: 19. Germline CDR1 reads SNHLY; CDR2 reads FYNNEI. This TCR was recovered from a man between 65 and 80 years old with acute or convalescent COVID-19. The gene calls are TRBV2 and TRBJ2-4, with 10 positions matching TRBD1. Sequenced input: peripheral blood. DNA of the CDR3: TGTGCCAGCAGCCAACCTATTGGGACAGGGGTCCTCACCGAAAACATTCAGTACTTC. Protein product: CASSQPIGTGVLTENIQYF. The whole variable domain, filled in from reference TRBV2 and TRBJ2-4, reads EPEVTQTPSHQVTQMGQEVILRCVPISNHLYFYWYRQILGQKVEFLVSFYNNEISEKSEIFDDQFSVERPDGSNFTLKIRSTKLEDSAMYFCASSQPIGTGVLTENIQYFGAGTRLSVL.